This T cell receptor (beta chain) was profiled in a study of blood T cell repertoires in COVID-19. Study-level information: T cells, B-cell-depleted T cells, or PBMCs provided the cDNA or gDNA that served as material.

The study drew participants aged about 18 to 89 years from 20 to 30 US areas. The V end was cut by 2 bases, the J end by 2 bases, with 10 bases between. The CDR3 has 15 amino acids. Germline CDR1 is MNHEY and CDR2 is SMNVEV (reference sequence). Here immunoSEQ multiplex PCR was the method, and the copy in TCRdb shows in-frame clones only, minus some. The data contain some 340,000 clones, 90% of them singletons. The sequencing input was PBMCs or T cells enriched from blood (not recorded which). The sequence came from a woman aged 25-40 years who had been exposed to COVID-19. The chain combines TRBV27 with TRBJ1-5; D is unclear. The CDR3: CASSLGLGGNQPQHF. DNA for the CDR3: TGTGCCAGCAGTTTAGGCCTCGGAGGCAATCAGCCCCAGCATTTT.